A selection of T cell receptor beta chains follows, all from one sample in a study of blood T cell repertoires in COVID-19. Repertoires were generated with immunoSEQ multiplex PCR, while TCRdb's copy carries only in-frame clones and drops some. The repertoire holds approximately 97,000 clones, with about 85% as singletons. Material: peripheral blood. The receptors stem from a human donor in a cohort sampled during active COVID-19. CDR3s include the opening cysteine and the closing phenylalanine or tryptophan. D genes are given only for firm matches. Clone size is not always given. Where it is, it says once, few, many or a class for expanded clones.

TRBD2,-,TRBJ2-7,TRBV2,CASSDLGGGVTNEQYF,TGTGCCAGCAGTGATCTGGGGGGAGGGGTGACAAACGAGCAGTACTTC
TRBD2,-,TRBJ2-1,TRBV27,CASRRPSGRWTYNEQFF,TGTGCCAGCAGGCGTCCTAGCGGGCGTTGGACCTACAATGAGCAGTTCTTC
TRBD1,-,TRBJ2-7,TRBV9,CASSADRGREQYF,TGTGCCAGCAGCGCCGACAGGGGGCGCGAGCAGTACTTC
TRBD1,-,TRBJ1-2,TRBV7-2,CASSPDRYYGYTF,TGTGCCAGCAGTCCGGACAGGTACTATGGCTACACCTTC
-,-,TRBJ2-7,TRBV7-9,CASSLHVPGYEQYF,TGTGCCAGCAGCCTACACGTACCGGGCTACGAGCAGTACTTC
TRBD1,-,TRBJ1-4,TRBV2,CASTEQGSGTNEKLFF,TGTGCCAGCACTGAACAGGGGTCGGGGACTAATGAAAAACTGTTTTTT
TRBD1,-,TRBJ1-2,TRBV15,CATSRDTGQWNGYTF,TGTGCCACCAGCAGAGATACGGGACAGTGGAATGGCTACACCTTC
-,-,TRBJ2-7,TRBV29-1,CSVGVAGASYEQYF,TGCAGCGTTGGGGTCGCGGGGGCGTCCTACGAGCAGTACTTC
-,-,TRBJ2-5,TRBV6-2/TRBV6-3,CASSRSRLIQETQYF,TGTGCCAGCAGTCGCTCCAGACTTATCCAAGAGACCCAGTACTTC
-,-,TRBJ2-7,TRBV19,CASSLAMFYEQYF,TGTGCCAGTAGTCTCGCGATGTTCTACGAGCAGTACTTC
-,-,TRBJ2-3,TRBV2,CASSVGAGEDTQYF,TGTGCCAGCAGTGTCGGGGCAGGGGAAGATACGCAGTATTTT
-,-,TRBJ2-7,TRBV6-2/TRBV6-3,CASSSRGPFEQYF,TGTGCCAGCAGTTCCAGGGGTCCTTTCGAGCAGTACTTC
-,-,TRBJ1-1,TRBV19,CASSHRRHPQAFF,TGTGCCAGTAGTCACCGAAGACACCCCCAAGCTTTCTTT
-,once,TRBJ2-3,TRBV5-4,CASSFTQGGADTQYF,TGTGCCAGCAGCTTTACTCAGGGAGGTGCAGATACGCAGTATTTT
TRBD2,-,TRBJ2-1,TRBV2,CASSEEWEGGNEQFF,TGTGCCAGCAGTGAAGAGTGGGAGGGAGGGAATGAGCAGTTCTTC
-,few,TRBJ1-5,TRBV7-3,CASSSHPRGPQHF,TGTGCCAGCAGCTCGCATCCCAGGGGGCCCCAGCATTTT
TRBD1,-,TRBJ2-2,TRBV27,CASSFPQPETGVSGELFF,TGTGCCAGCAGTTTCCCTCAACCGGAGACAGGGGTGAGCGGGGAGCTGTTTTTT
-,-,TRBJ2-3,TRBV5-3,CARSHNTDTQYF,TGTGCCAGAAGCCACAACACAGATACGCAGTATTTT
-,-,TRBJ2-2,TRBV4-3,CASSQGPGENTGELFF,TGCGCCAGCAGCCAAGGGCCGGGGGAGAACACCGGGGAGCTGTTTTTT
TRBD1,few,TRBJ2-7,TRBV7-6,CASSPSPGGRGEQYF,TGTGCCAGCAGTCCAAGTCCAGGGGGTAGGGGAGAGCAGTACTTC
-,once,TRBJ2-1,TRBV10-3,CAISGKGGREQFF,TGTGCCATCAGTGGGAAGGGGGGGCGCGAGCAGTTCTTC
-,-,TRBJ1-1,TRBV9,CASSAGEWYTEAFF,TGTGCCAGCAGCGCAGGGGAATGGTACACTGAAGCTTTCTTT
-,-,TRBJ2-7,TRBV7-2,CASSLGAGISFYEQYF,TGTGCCAGCAGCTTAGGGGCGGGAATCTCCTTCTACGAGCAGTACTTC
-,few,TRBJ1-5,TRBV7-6,CASSLSGGSNQPQHF,TGTGCCAGCAGCTTAAGCGGCGGCTCCAATCAGCCCCAGCATTTT
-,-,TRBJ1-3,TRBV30,CAWSPRGVAGNTIYF,TGTGCCTGGAGTCCCCGGGGTGTAGCTGGAAACACCATATATTTT
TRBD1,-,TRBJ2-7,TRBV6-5,CASSSGQGMSYEQYF,TGTGCCAGCAGTTCCGGACAGGGGATGTCCTACGAGCAGTACTTC
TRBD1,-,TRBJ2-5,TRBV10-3,CAISGGQGALGETQYF,TGTGCCATCAGTGGGGGACAGGGGGCCTTAGGGGAGACCCAGTACTTC
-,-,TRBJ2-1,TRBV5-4,CASSDERSSDEQFF,TGTGCCAGCAGTGACGAACGGAGCAGCGATGAGCAGTTCTTC
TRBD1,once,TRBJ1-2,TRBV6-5,CASSYLGQGYNGYTF,TGTGCCAGCAGTTACCTAGGACAGGGATACAATGGCTACACCTTC
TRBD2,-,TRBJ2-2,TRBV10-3,CASGTSPNTGELFF,TGTGCCAGCGGGACTAGCCCGAACACCGGGGAGCTGTTTTTT
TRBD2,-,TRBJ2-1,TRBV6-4,CASSDSPGGYNEQFF,TGTGCCAGCAGTGACTCCCCGGGGGGTTACAATGAGCAGTTCTTC
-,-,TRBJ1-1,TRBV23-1,CASSQSEKGMNTEAFF,TGCGCCAGCAGTCAATCAGAGAAGGGGATGAACACTGAAGCTTTCTTT
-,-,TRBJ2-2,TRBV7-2,CASSLALARDTGELFF,TGTGCCAGCAGCTTAGCGCTGGCCAGGGACACCGGGGAGCTGTTTTTT
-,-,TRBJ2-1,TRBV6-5,CASNSGTPYNEQFF,TGTGCCAGCAATTCCGGGACACCCTACAATGAGCAGTTCTTC
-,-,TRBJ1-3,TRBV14,CASSQEATYGNTIYF,TGTGCCAGCAGCCAAGAAGCTACGTACGGAAACACCATATATTTT
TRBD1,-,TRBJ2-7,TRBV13,CASRVTGGVKYEQYF,TGTGCCAGCAGGGTGACAGGGGGCGTAAAATACGAGCAGTACTTC
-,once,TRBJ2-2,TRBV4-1,CASSLGGLGTTGELFF,TGCGCCAGCAGCCTCGGGGGGCTAGGGACCACCGGGGAGCTGTTTTTT